This passage covers 31 T cell receptor beta chains from one sample sequenced in a study of T cell changes during pregnancy in multiple sclerosis (dated by TCRdb to the late 2010s). Libraries were built with the immunoSEQ multiplex PCR assay. Drawn from immuneACCESS, this table holds only the in-frame rearrangements with V and J called that TCRdb kept. Clones are partly lost; checked studies trace under half to an unresolved V gene and leave the rest unexplained. This sample lists approximately 100,000 clones; around 90% were detected once. 1.5% to 2% of the sample is taken by the ten largest. Sample: peripheral blood, taken before pregnancy. These receptors all stem from a female donor with multiple sclerosis, enrolled in a pregnancy study.

The J gene is TRBJ2-3, the V gene TRBV9; 7 bases are shared with TRBD2. CDR1 and CDR2 (germline): SGDLS, YYNGEE. Trimming took 3 bases from V and 3 from J; bases not matched to a gene: 10. The CDR3 is 16 amino acids. The CDR3 region has the DNA TGTGCCAGCAGCGGCGGAGCGAGCGGGGCAACAGATACGCAGTATTTT. It translates to CASSGGASGATDTQYF.

The chain employs TRBV9 and TRBJ2-1; TRBD1 might be the D (6 bases). Germline V lookup: CDR1 SGDLS, CDR2 YYNGEE. This CDR3 comprises 16 residues. V was clipped by 0 bases and J by 4 bases, with 14 bases between them. The CDR3 nucleotides read TGTGCCAGCAGCGTAGGGTCTGACAGGATGTACAATGAGCAGTTCTTC. Translating gives CASSVGSDRMYNEQFF.

The J gene is TRBJ2-4, the V gene TRBV2; D may be TRBD1 (5 bases). The V end lost 7 bases, the J end lost 3 bases, and 13 bases lay between the germline ends. Germline CDR1 SNHLY, CDR2 FYNNEI. The CDR3 has 14 residues. The CDR3 spells CASTQQEIKNIQYF. The DNA for the CDR3 is TGTGCCAGCACCCAACAGGAGATCAAAAACATTCAGTACTTC.

V and J are TRBV19 and TRBJ1-4; 8 bases fit TRBD1. This CDR3 has 16 residues. Trimming at V came to 5 bases and at J to 4 bases, leaving 9 bases not matched to a gene. In germline, CDR1 is LNHDA, CDR2 SQIVND (reference sequence). The CDR3 bases are TGTGCCAGTAGTGAAGACAGGGGTTGGGGTAATGAAAAACTGTTTTTT. It specifies CASSEDRGWGNEKLFF. Using reference TRBV19 and TRBJ1-4 for the parts outside the CDR3, the full variable domain is DGGITQSPKYLFRKEGQNVTLSCEQNLNHDAMYWYRQDPGQGLRLIYYSQIVNDFQKGDIAEGYSVSREKKESFPLTVTSAQKNPTAFYLCASSEDRGWGNEKLFFGSGTQLSVL.

This clone was recorded only once. The J gene is TRBJ2-7, the V gene TRBV6-1; 9 positions agree with TRBD1. Germline V gene lookup returns CDR1 MNHNS and CDR2 SASEGT. The CDR3 consists of 14 residues. J was trimmed by 6 bases and V by 3 bases; bases with no gene match: 6. DNA for the CDR3: TGTGCCAGCAGTGAGGGACAGGGCCCAAGCGAGCAGTACTTC. It encodes CASSEGQGPSEQYF.

The rearrangement joins TRBV2 to TRBJ2-1; 12 nucleotides agree with TRBD2. CDR1 and CDR2 from the germline V gene are SNHLY and FYNNEI. Losses at the gene ends were 4 bases for V and 9 bases for J; bases not matched to a gene: 4. This CDR3 contains 14 residues. The CDR3 DNA follows: TGTGCCAGCAGTGCTAGCGGGGGGGCTTTTGAGCAGTTCTTC. The encoded protein is CASSASGGAFEQFF.

The genes are TRBV10-3 and TRBJ2-3; D is undetermined. The V end lost 3 bases, the J end lost 5 bases, and 6 bases lay between the germline ends. In germline, CDR1 is ENHRY, CDR2 SYGVKD. The CDR3 is 12 amino acids. The CDR3 nucleotides are TGTGCCATCAGTGATGGGCGAGATACGCAGTATTTT. It specifies CAISDGRDTQYF.

This chain links TRBV4-3 with TRBJ2-1, with 11 bases identical to TRBD2. Trimming at V came to 1 base and at J to 9 bases, leaving 8 bases not matched to a gene. The CDR3 is 16 amino acids. Germline V gene data show CDR1 as LGHNA and CDR2 as YSLEER. The CDR3 loop reads CASSQVRLAGNIEQFF. CDR3 coding DNA: TGCGCCAGCAGCCAAGTTCGACTAGCGGGGAATATTGAGCAGTTCTTC.

The chain couples TRBV2 to TRBJ1-3; TRBD1 agrees at 7 bases. The germline V gene encodes CDR1 SNHLY and CDR2 FYNNEI. The CDR3 has 16 amino acids. V was clipped by 6 bases and J by 0 bases; unmatched bases: 8. CDR3 loop: CASSRDSQLSGNTIYF. The CDR3 DNA sequence: TGTGCCAGCAGCCGGGACAGTCAACTCTCTGGAAACACCATATATTTT.

The gene calls are TRBV5-1 and TRBJ2-1, with D possibly TRBD1 on 6 matching bases. The CDR3 has 13 amino acids. With 0 bases removed from V and 15 bases from J, the gap between germline ends came to 16 bases. CDR1 is SGHRS, CDR2 YFSETQ, per germline. CDR3 in amino acids: CASSLALQGQWFF. The CDR3 DNA is TGCGCCAGCAGCTTGGCCCTGCAGGGGCAATGGTTCTTC.

V is TRBV4-3 and J is TRBJ1-2, with D perhaps matching TRBD1 (5 bases). The germline V gene encodes CDR1 LGHNA and CDR2 YSLEER. The CDR3 has 18 residues. The V and J ends lost 3 bases and 0 bases respectively, with 20 bases between them. For the CDR3, the DNA is TGCGCCAGCAGCCATCGAGGCCACGAGACAGTACCTAACTATGGCTACACCTTC. Translated: CASSHRGHETVPNYGYTF.

The chain uses TRBV2 and TRBJ2-7, with TRBD2 identical over 9 bases. CDR1 SNHLY and CDR2 FYNNEI come from the germline V gene. The trim removed 7 bases at V and 4 bases at J, leaving 8 bases unmatched. The CDR3 runs 14 residues. The CDR3 reads CASTGGTSRYEQYF. The CDR3 DNA sequence: TGTGCCAGCACTGGGGGGACTAGCCGATACGAGCAGTACTTC. The whole variable domain, remainder taken from reference TRBV2 and TRBJ2-7, is EPEVTQTPSHQVTQMGQEVILRCVPISNHLYFYWYRQILGQKVEFLVSFYNNEISEKSEIFDDQFSVERPDGSNFTLKIRSTKLEDSAMYFCASTGGTSRYEQYFGPGTRLTVT.

About this clone: This sample also contains other DNA sequences that code for the same CDR3. The chain carries TRBV6-4 and TRBJ2-3; 12 bases match TRBD2. This CDR3 spans 14 amino acids. The V gene's germline CDR1 is MRHNA and CDR2 SNTAGT. The V and J ends lost 3 bases and 6 bases, in that order; junction bases with no gene match: 1. CDR3 bases: TGTGCCAGCAGTGAACTAGCGGGGGGTGATACGCAGTATTTT. It specifies CASSELAGGDTQYF.

V and J are TRBV9 and TRBJ1-5, with D tentatively TRBD1 (5 bases). The germline V and J ends were trimmed by 0 bases and 2 bases, with 12 bases remaining between them. Germline CDR1 and CDR2: SGDLS and YYNGEE. The CDR3 has 16 amino acids. The CDR3 region is CASSVVGLGGNQPQHF. DNA for the CDR3: TGTGCCAGCAGCGTAGTTGGCCTAGGGGGCAATCAGCCCCAGCATTTT.

This clone was counted once. The gene calls are TRBV9 and TRBJ2-7, with TRBD1 matching over 9 bases. CDR1 SGDLS and CDR2 YYNGEE come from the germline V gene. This CDR3 contains 14 residues. V was pared by 5 bases and J by 5 bases, with 8 bases of the junction left unmatched. This CDR3 reads CASSDRDRDDEQYF. As DNA, the CDR3 is TGTGCCAGCAGTGACCGGGACAGGGATGACGAGCAGTACTTC. Complete variable domain (other parts from reference TRBV9 and TRBJ2-7): DSGVTQTPKHLITATGQRVTLRCSPRSGDLSVYWYQQSLDQGLQFLIQYYNGEERAKGNILERFSAQQFPDLHSELNLSSLELGDSALYFCASSDRDRDDEQYFGPGTRLTVT.

This chain uses TRBV5-6 with TRBJ2-1, with 8 bases matching TRBD2. The V gene's germline CDR1 is SGHDT and CDR2 YYEEEE. V lost 4 bases, J lost 6 bases, and 12 bases stayed unmatched. The CDR3 is 16 residues long. The CDR3 here is CASSMPIAGTTNEQFF. DNA for the CDR3: TGTGCCAGCAGCATGCCTATAGCGGGAACCACCAATGAGCAGTTCTTC.

The rearrangement links TRBV15 to TRBJ2-1; weak D call: TRBD1 (7 bases). The germline V and J ends were trimmed by 3 bases and 4 bases, with 16 bases remaining between them. Looked up from germline, CDR1 is LNHNV and CDR2 is YYDKDF (reference sequence). CDR3 size: 16 residues. CDR3 sequence reads: CATSSRRGRVYNEQFF. The CDR3 region has the DNA TGTGCCACCAGCAGTCGGAGGGGGCGGGTTTACAATGAGCAGTTCTTC.

In DNA, the CDR3 is TGTGCCAGCTCCACAGGGGGGGGGAACACTGAAGCTTTCTTT. Amino acid sequence: CASSTGGGNTEAFF. The V and J genes are TRBV7-9 and TRBJ1-1, with TRBD1 matching over 8 bases. The CDR3 runs to 14 residues. Germline V gene lookup returns CDR1 SEHNR and CDR2 FQNEAQ (reference sequence). V dropped 8 bases and J dropped 1; count of bases not matched to a gene: 6. Full variable domain (remainder filled in from reference TRBV7-9 and TRBJ1-1): DTGVSQNPRHKITKRGQNVTFRCDPISEHNRLYWYRQTLGQGPEFLTYFQNEAQLEKSRLLSDRFSAERPKGSFSTLEIQRTEQGDSAMYLCASSTGGGNTEAFFGQGTRLTVV.

The chain combines TRBV7-3 with TRBJ2-5, with D uncertain. Germline V CDR1 and CDR2: SGHTA, FQGTGA. CDR3 length: 13 amino acids. Trimming shortened V by 4 bases and J by 5 bases, and 11 bases separated the two germline ends. CDR3 in DNA: TGTGCCAGCAGCTCCGTCCCTCTGGAGACCCAGTACTTC. As protein: CASSSVPLETQYF. The variable domain in full, with the rest retrieved from reference TRBV7-3 and TRBJ2-5, is GAGVSQTPSNKVTEKGKYVELRCDPISGHTALYWYRQSLGQGPEFLIYFQGTGAADDSGLPNDRFFAVRPEGSVSTLKIQRTERGDSAVYLCASSSVPLETQYFGPGTRLLVL.

Written as DNA, the CDR3 is TGTGCCAGCAGTTACGGTTCGGGTCCCGGGGAGCTGTTTTTT. Amino acid sequence: CASSYGSGPGELFF. This chain uses TRBV6-5 with TRBJ2-2; D gene uncertain. CDR3 length: 14 residues. Trimming stripped 2 bases from V and 6 bases from J, with 10 bases between. Germline V gene lookup returns CDR1 MNHEY and CDR2 SVGAGI.

V is TRBV29-1 and J is TRBJ1-1; TRBD1 agrees at 8 bases. CDR1 and CDR2 (germline): SQVTM, ANQGSEA. This CDR3 has 13 residues. V trimming: 3 bases; J trimming: 8 bases; junction bases outside the gene matches: 8. The CDR3 sequence is CSVDPQTGVEAFF. DNA for the CDR3: TGCAGCGTTGACCCCCAGACAGGGGTCGAAGCTTTCTTT.

This clone was seen a single time. The chain employs TRBV27 and TRBJ2-2, with 15 bases fitting TRBD2. Looked up from germline, CDR1 is MNHEY and CDR2 is SMNVEV (reference sequence). This CDR3 region has 17 residues. Unmatched junction bases numbered 6, after V lost 7 bases and J lost 3 bases. This chain's CDR3 is CASTMGLAGGYTGELFF. CDR3 DNA sequence: TGTGCCAGCACCATGGGACTAGCGGGGGGTTACACCGGGGAGCTGTTTTTT.

The chain is built from TRBV6-5 and TRBJ2-1; D remains ambiguous. The CDR3 is 14 residues long. V was cut by 4 bases and J by 4 bases, with 11 bases left in between. Germline CDR1 MNHEY, CDR2 SVGAGI. The CDR3: CASSSRLGYNEQFF. Written as DNA, the CDR3 is TGTGCCAGCAGTTCCCGGCTCGGGTACAATGAGCAGTTCTTC.

This chain links TRBV7-2 with TRBJ2-6; no clear D. This CDR3 region has 16 residues. V shed 5 bases and J shed 0 bases, with 11 bases lying between them. The germline CDR1 and CDR2 sequences are SGHTA and FQGNSA. CDR3 region: CASSLPLVSGANVLTF. The CDR3 DNA sequence: TGTGCCAGCAGCCTGCCCCTAGTCTCTGGGGCCAACGTCCTGACTTTC.

This clone was observed a single time. The rearrangement links TRBV30 to TRBJ1-5, with 9 positions matching TRBD1. The germline CDR1 and CDR2 sequences are GTSNPN and SVGIG (reference sequence). Trimming cost V 1 base and J 1 base; bases outside gene matches: 5. This CDR3 comprises 16 residues. CDR3 in DNA: TGTGCCTGGAGTGCGGGACAGGGACGAAGCAATCAGCCCCAGCATTTT. Translated, it gives CAWSAGQGRSNQPQHF.

The gene calls are TRBV21-1 and TRBJ1-3. TRBV21-1 is a listed pseudogene. This CDR3 has 16 residues. The CDR3 DNA reads TGTGCCAGCAGCAAAAGGGCGGGGAGCTCTGGAAACACCATATATTTT. The encoded protein is CASSKRAGSSGNTIYF.

The rearrangement uses TRBV9 and TRBJ2-1; tentative D call: TRBD2 (6 bases). CDR1 and CDR2 from the germline V gene are SGDLS and YYNGEE. The CDR3 is 15 amino acids. V was pared by 2 bases and J by 1 base, with 10 bases between. CDR3 in amino acids: CASSVSGSSYNEQFF. The CDR3 bases are TGTGCCAGCAGCGTTAGCGGTTCATCCTACAATGAGCAGTTCTTC.

This rearrangement joins TRBV7-2 to TRBJ2-7, with TRBD2 as a possible D gene (6 bases). Trimming took off 1 base at V and 1 base at J, with 20 bases between the two ends. Per the germline V gene, CDR1 is SGHTA and CDR2 is FQGNSA. This CDR3 region has 18 residues. CDR3: CASSLGGLFGGKSYEQYF. DNA for the CDR3: TGTGCCAGCAGCTTAGGTGGCCTGTTCGGGGGAAAGTCCTACGAGCAGTACTTC.

The J gene is TRBJ1-4, the V gene TRBV27, with 8 bases that match TRBD1. Germline-derived CDR1 and CDR2 are MNHEY and SMNVEV (reference sequence). V shed 6 bases, J shed 11 bases, and the junction held 5 bases outside the gene matches. The CDR3 consists of 12 residues. The CDR3 sequence: CASSLTGAKLFF. The CDR3, as DNA: TGTGCCAGCAGCCTGACAGGGGCCAAACTGTTTTTT.

This rearrangement joins TRBV6-1 to TRBJ1-5, with D possibly matching TRBD1 (6 bases). Germline CDR1 reads MNHNS; CDR2 reads SASEGT. The CDR3 extends over 16 amino acids. V gave up 3 bases and J gave up 3 bases, with 15 bases separating them. CDR3 residues: CASSDWGRGNNQPQHF. In DNA form, the CDR3 reads TGTGCCAGCAGTGATTGGGGCAGGGGCAACAATCAGCCCCAGCATTTT.

The V gene is TRBV5-4, the J gene TRBJ1-2, with D possibly TRBD1 on 5 matching bases. Trimming left V 4 bases short and J 0 bases short, with 16 bases between. This CDR3 has 16 amino acids. In germline, CDR1 is SGHNT, CDR2 YYREEE (reference sequence). CDR3 residues: CASSEIDRNPNYGYTF. CDR3 coding DNA: TGTGCCAGCAGCGAAATAGACAGAAACCCTAACTATGGCTACACCTTC.